This T cell receptor beta chain is drawn from a study of T-cell reconstitution after alpha-beta-depleted transplantation in children. Trimming at V came to 0 bases and at J to 4 bases, leaving 14 bases not matched to a gene. CDR1 is SGHTA and CDR2 is FQGTGA in the germline V gene. This CDR3 region has 20 residues. Unique molecular identifiers tagged the TCRbeta library. TCRdb processed the PCR reads anew with MiXCR; each CDR3 protein has one entry. The data hold fewer than 1 million distinct CDR3 sequences, with approximately 15% observed a single time. The chain carries TRBV7-3 and TRBJ2-1; TRBD2 matches 11 bases. The source material was PBMCs, mostly from graft donor cells, sampled 360 days after TCRalphabeta/CD19-depleted stem cell transplant. This clonotype originated in a male patient aged 10-17 years who had a stem cell transplant for acute lymphoblastic leukemia, so the T cells may come from the graft donor. Here the CDR3 reads CASSLTLPGTSGFRYNEQFF. In DNA form, the CDR3 reads TGTGCCAGCAGCTTAACACTGCCTGGGACTAGCGGATTTCGTTACAATGAGCAGTTCTTC. The full variable domain, its missing parts supplied by reference TRBV7-3 and TRBJ2-1, is GAGVSQTPSNKVTEKGKYVELRCDPISGHTALYWYRQSLGQGPEFLIYFQGTGAADDSGLPNDRFFAVRPEGSVSTLKIQRTERGDSAVYLCASSLTLPGTSGFRYNEQFFGPGTRLTVL.